Each of the 14 T cell receptor beta chains below was sequenced from the same sample in a study of T cell clonality in common variable immunodeficiency. Whole-study findings and limits: Fewer deletions and N-nucleotide insertions were reportedly seen in common variable immunodeficiency TCR beta sequences.

For these receptors, no antigen is known. Sequenced by immunoSEQ multiplex PCR; TCRdb stores in-frame clones only, minus some. The data list fewer than 4,500 clones, none observed once; 25% falls to the top ten. Source material: peripheral blood mononuclear cells. The receptors stem from a human donor with common variable immunodeficiency.

The table lists this clone with a few counts. The observed sequence ends 3 residues before the CDR3 terminus, with the missing tail filled in from the germline J gene. This chain joins TRBV7-2 and TRBJ1-2; D ambiguous. This CDR3 has 14 residues. Germline V lookup: CDR1 SGHTA, CDR2 FQGNSA. Trimming cost V 5 bases and J 3 bases, with 13 bases left between them. CDR3 bases read: TGTGCCAGCAGCCCTCGCGGGCGGGACTATGGC. This gives the protein CASSPRGRDYG. The whole CDR3 sequence is CASSPRGRDYGYTF.

This clone has just a few counts. The CDR3 end is not reached by the read, which stops 3 residues before it; the germline J gene fills it in. The V call is TRBV7-2, the J call TRBJ2-1; perhaps TRBD1 as D (5 bases). This CDR3 region has 13 residues. Germline assignment: CDR1 SGHTA and CDR2 FQGNSA. V gave up 5 bases and J gave up 6 bases, with 11 bases separating them. CDR3 loop: CASSMDKANEQFF. The sequenced part of the CDR3 DNA is TGTGCCAGCAGCATGGACAAAGCCAATGAG.

This clone has a handful of counts. The missing CDR3 end, 3 residues past where the read stops, is filled in from the germline J gene. The V and J genes are TRBV2 and TRBJ1-5, with 7 bases lining up with TRBD1. The CDR3 is 17 amino acids. V lost 7 bases to trimming and J lost 3 bases; unmatched junction nucleotides: 15. Germline V gene lookup returns CDR1 SNHLY and CDR2 FYNNEI. The covered CDR3 bases are TGTGCCAGCATTCTCCTAGGGGGCGCGGGAATCAATCAGCCC. This gives the protein CASILLGGAGINQP. The CDR3 reads in full as CASILLGGAGINQPQHF.

This clone came up a few times. The missing CDR3 end, 3 residues past where the read stops, is filled in from the germline J gene. The chain employs TRBV7-6 and TRBJ1-6; possibly TRBD1 for D (5 bases). Trimming shortened V by 5 bases and J by 4 bases, and 15 bases separated the two germline ends. This CDR3 is 16 amino acids long. In germline, CDR1 is SGHVS, CDR2 FNYEAQ. The DNA read from the CDR3 is TGTGCCAGCAGCGACAACCCCGGGGGATATAATTCACCC. This encodes CASSDNPGGYNSP. In full, the CDR3 is CASSDNPGGYNSPLHF.

This clone was observed a handful of times. The read gets to within 3 residues of the CDR3 end, and the germline J gene fills in the rest. The chain links TRBV13 to TRBJ2-3, with a weak D call TRBD2 (6 bases). Germline-derived CDR1 and CDR2 are PRHDT and FYEKMQ (reference sequence). Trimming cost V 4 bases and J 5 bases, with 19 bases left between them. This CDR3 contains 16 residues. The part of the CDR3 DNA that was read is TGTGCCAGCAGCTACCCCACGTCCCCCGGGGGAGATACG. Translated: CASSYPTSPGGDT. The full CDR3 sequence reads CASSYPTSPGGDTQYF.

On this clone itself: The read gets to within 3 residues of the CDR3 end, and the germline J gene fills in the rest. The rearrangement uses TRBV7-9 and TRBJ2-2; D remains ambiguous. CDR1 and CDR2 (germline): SEHNR, FQNEAQ (reference sequence). The germline V and J ends were trimmed by 5 bases and 4 bases, with 8 bases remaining between them. CDR3 length equals 13 residues. The chain's CDR3 is CASSHDTTGELFF. Incomplete CDR3 DNA: TGTGCCAGCAGCCACGACACCACCGGGGAG.

On this clone itself: Read sequence stops 3 residues before the CDR3 end, and the germline J gene provides the missing end. The rearrangement uses TRBV6-1 and TRBJ2-7; 8 nucleotides match TRBD1. V trimming: 1 base; J trimming: 1 base; junction bases outside the gene matches: 6. The germline V gene encodes CDR1 MNHNS and CDR2 SASEGT. CDR3 length: 16 residues. Incomplete CDR3 DNA: TGTGCCAGCAGTGAAGATGCCGGGACAGGATCCTACGAG. This sequence encodes CASSEDAGTGSYE. In full, the CDR3 is CASSEDAGTGSYEQYF.

This clone was seen more than once but under ten times. The read ends 3 residues before the CDR3 terminus; that terminus is restored from the germline J gene. The chain recombines TRBV7-6 with TRBJ2-5; 7 bases fit TRBD1. V shed 3 bases, J shed 2 bases, and the junction held 6 bases outside the gene matches. Germline-derived CDR1 and CDR2 are SGHVS and FNYEAQ. The CDR3 is made up of 15 amino acids. CDR3 amino acids: CASSFLDRAQETQYF. The sequenced CDR3 bases are TGTGCCAGCAGCTTTCTAGACAGGGCTCAAGAGACC.

In its sample, this clone was seen a few times. Sequencing ends 3 residues short of the CDR3 end; the germline J gene provides the rest. The rearrangement links TRBV19 to TRBJ1-1; tentative D call: TRBD1 (5 bases). CDR3 length: 13 residues. The germline CDR1 and CDR2 sequences are LNHDA and SQIVND (reference sequence). CDR3 bases read: TGTGCCAGTAGGAGGGGCCTGGTATCCGAA. The encoded protein is CASRRGLVSE. The full CDR3 reads CASRRGLVSEAFF.

The table lists this clone with many counts. The CDR3 end lies 3 residues beyond the end of the read and is filled in from the germline J gene. V gene TRBV29-1 combines with J gene TRBJ1-2; D might be TRBD1 (5 bases). The CDR3 length is 12 residues. V was cut by 4 bases and J by 3 bases, with 9 bases left in between. Germline V gene lookup returns CDR1 SQVTM and CDR2 ANQGSEA. Partial CDR3 DNA: TGCAGCGTTGTTTACAGGCACTATGGC. This codes for CSVVYRHYG. The full CDR3 protein is CSVVYRHYGYTF.

With regard to this clone: The read ends 3 residues before the CDR3 terminus; that terminus is restored from the germline J gene. The chain joins TRBV6-1 to TRBJ1-1; D gene uncertain. Germline CDR1 and CDR2: MNHNS and SASEGT. The CDR3 extends over 10 amino acids. Incomplete CDR3 DNA: TGTGCCAGCAGTGAAGCGCAG. Its protein is CASSEAQ. The whole CDR3 is CASSEAQAFF.

Concerning this clone itself: The read terminates 3 residues before the CDR3 end, so the remaining end is supplied by the germline J gene. This rearrangement joins TRBV7-2 to TRBJ2-1, with a possible D match to TRBD1 (6 bases). The CDR3 runs 15 residues. The germline V gene has CDR1 SGHTA and CDR2 FQGNSA. V was trimmed by 4 bases and J by 2 bases, leaving 12 bases between them. The sequenced CDR3 bases are TGTGCCAGCAGCTACAGGGCGAGGGCCTACAATGAG. Its translation is CASSYRARAYNE. The CDR3 in full is CASSYRARAYNEQFF.

About this clone: Coverage ceases 3 residues before the CDR3 finishes, and the germline J gene fills in the end. The chain links TRBV5-6 to TRBJ1-1, with D possibly being TRBD1 (5 bases). CDR3 length equals 11 residues. The V gene lost 3 bases and the J gene lost 7 bases, with 7 bases spanning the gap. Germline V gene data show CDR1 as SGHDT and CDR2 as YYEEEE. The CDR3 bases that were read are TGTGCCAGCAGCTGGGGCGATGAA. Encoded protein: CASSWGDE. The full CDR3 reads CASSWGDEAFF. The whole variable domain, remainder taken from reference TRBV5-6 and TRBJ1-1, is DAGVTQSPTHLIKTRGQQVTLRCSPKSGHDTVSWYQQALGQGPQFIFQYYEEEERQRGNFPDRFSGHQFPNYSSELNVNALLLGDSALYLCASSWGDEAFFGQGTRLTVV.

This clone was found a few times. The CDR3 end is not reached by the read, which stops 3 residues before it; the germline J gene fills it in. The V gene is TRBV19, the J gene TRBJ1-6, with D unclear. From germline, CDR1 is LNHDA and CDR2 SQIVND (reference sequence). Trimming took 5 bases from V and 0 from J, leaving 11 bases between them. CDR3 length: 16 residues. The sequenced CDR3 bases are TGTGCCAGTAGTGCCTACAGAAGCTCCTATAATTCACCC. Its protein is CASSAYRSSYNSP. The whole CDR3 protein reads CASSAYRSSYNSPLHF.